This T cell receptor beta chain stems from a study of blood T cell repertoires in COVID-19. This clone was seen once. CDR3 size: 13 residues. Trimming pared 0 bases from V and 5 bases from J, leaving 7 bases between. CDR1 and CDR2 (germline): MNHEY, SMNVEV (reference sequence). Only in-frame clones appear in the TCRdb table, and some are missing; sequencing was by immunoSEQ multiplex PCR. The sample yields about 360,000 clones, roughly 77% seen once. The receptor was isolated from a human donor with acute or convalescent COVID-19. The donor label of this sample is uncertain. The sequencing input was peripheral blood. V gene TRBV27 combines with J gene TRBJ1-2; D call uncertain. CDR3 sequence reads: CASSLSKAYGYTF. In DNA, the CDR3 is TGTGCCAGCAGTTTATCGAAAGCTTATGGCTACACCTTC.